Below are 20 T cell receptor beta chains sequenced from a single sample in a study of regulatory T cells in long-lasting Graves disease. Described time point: newly diagnosed GD, antithyroid drugs for less than 3 months. From RNA extracted from PBMCs, the TCR library was made. For TCR beta, libraries came from iRepertoire HTBI primers and Arm-PCR of CDR3 regions. TCRdb passed the multiplex PCR reads through MiXCR, listing each CDR3 protein once. The sample lists over 450,000 distinct CDR3 sequences; around 13% were seen once. The same data also contributed to another study, on T cells in Graves' hyperthyroidism and ophthalmopathy.

This specimen consisted of peripheral blood mononuclear cells (PBMCs), obtained at new diagnosis, from a patient treated with antithyroid drugs. The source of these receptors is a woman in her twenties or thirties with Graves disease.

This clonotype was detected a few times. J is TRBJ2-1 and V is TRBV5-6; D gene ambiguous. With 1 base removed from V and 5 bases from J, the gap between germline ends came to 10 bases. The CDR3 length is 14 residues. CDR1 SGHDT and CDR2 YYEEEE come from the germline V gene. DNA of the CDR3: TGTGCCAGCAGCTTGATACGGACCCACAATGAGCAGTTCTTC. Protein sequence: CASSLIRTHNEQFF.

This clonotype appeared many times. The chain is built from TRBV10-3 and TRBJ2-7; D is possibly TRBD2 (6 bases). Trimming stripped 6 bases from V and 2 bases from J, with 14 bases between. The CDR3 covers 14 residues. Germline loops: CDR1 ENHRY, CDR2 SYGVKD. DNA for the CDR3: TGTGCCATCAGCCCCGGAGGGGACCCCTACGAGCAGTACTTC. It encodes CAISPGGDPYEQYF.

The chain recombines TRBV4-3 with TRBJ2-2; D gene uncertain. Germline CDR1 LGHNA, CDR2 YSLEER. V lost 0 bases, J lost 4 bases, and 9 bases lay in between. There are 15 residues in the CDR3. CDR3 nucleotides: TGCGCCAGCAGCCAAGAGGGATTAGGCACCGGGGAGCTGTTTTTT. It encodes CASSQEGLGTGELFF.

The chain recombines TRBV28 with TRBJ2-3; 9 bases are shared with TRBD2. Germline V gives CDR1 MDHEN, CDR2 SYDVKM. The junction had 10 bases not matched to a gene; V was cut back by 4 bases and J by 2 bases. This CDR3 spans 17 amino acids. DNA for the CDR3: TGTGCCAGCAGTTATGGAGAAGCGGGAGGCCCCACAGATACGCAGTATTTT. Translation gives CASSYGEAGGPTDTQYF.

To note about this clonotype: Given a far larger clone just one base away, this is likely a sequencing read error. It is likely a read error, because the conserved phenylalanine at the end of the CDR3 is missing. The rearrangement uses TRBV6-2 or TRBV6-3 and TRBJ2-5; no definite D call. Trimming removed 2 bases from V and 5 bases from J, with 12 bases in between. Germline values: CDR1 MNHEY, CDR2 SVGEGT. The CDR3 sequence is 14 residues long. The chain's CDR3 is CASSYLNEMETQYL. CDR3 DNA sequence: TGTGCCAGCAGTTACCTCAACGAGATGGAGACCCAGTACCTC.

This clonotype occurred many times. This chain connects TRBV7-9 to TRBJ2-1; D gene ambiguous. Germline V gene data show CDR1 as SEHNR and CDR2 as FQNEAQ (reference sequence). V shed 1 base and J shed 9 bases, with 7 bases lying between them. This CDR3 has 12 amino acids. Here the CDR3 reads CASSLERSEQFF. The CDR3 DNA reads as TGTGCCAGCAGCTTAGAAAGGAGTGAGCAGTTCTTC.

In its sample, this clonotype was seen a few times. V usage is TRBV6-2 or TRBV6-3 and J usage is TRBJ2-2; D unclear. This CDR3 has 12 amino acids. V lost 0 bases to trimming and J lost 9 bases, with 5 bases between them. Germline loops: CDR1 MNHEY, CDR2 SVGEGT. The DNA of the CDR3 is TGTGCCAGCAGTTACTCCCGGCGGGAGCTGTTTTTT. As protein: CASSYSRRELFF.

A word on this clonotype: Since a much larger clone is just one base distant, this may be a read error. The V gene is TRBV5-6, the J gene TRBJ2-7; weak D call: TRBD2 (6 bases). The germline gives CDR1 SGHDT, CDR2 YYEEEE. V was pared by 3 bases and J by 7 bases, with 17 bases between. CDR3 length: 14 amino acids. CDR3 protein: CASSSGLFFMEQYF. In DNA, the CDR3 is TGTGCCAGCAGCTCGGGACTCTTCTTTATGGAGCAGTACTTC.

This rearrangement joins TRBV19 to TRBJ2-2, with 12 bases identical to TRBD2. The CDR3 runs 15 residues. CDR1 is LNHDA and CDR2 is SQIVND in the germline V gene (reference sequence). V lost 4 bases, J lost 6 bases, and 3 bases stayed unmatched. CDR3 sequence (DNA): TGTGCCAGTAGTAGCCTAGCGGGAGGGGCCGGGGAGCTGTTTTTT. Translating gives CASSSLAGGAGELFF.

The table lists this clonotype with many counts. This sequence joins TRBV28 and TRBJ1-5; a weak D match, TRBD1 (6 bases). The V end was cut by 7 bases, the J end by 0 bases, with 19 bases between. Looked up from germline, CDR1 is MDHEN and CDR2 is SYDVKM. The CDR3 has 17 amino acids. The CDR3 DNA reads TGTGCCAGCATCGGACAGACGCCCCTTTATAGCAATCAGCCCCAGCATTTT. This gives the protein CASIGQTPLYSNQPQHF.

With respect to this clonotype: This sequence may be a read error, since a much larger clone differs from it by one base. The genes are TRBV11-3 and TRBJ2-1; 7 bases map to TRBD2. The germline V gene encodes CDR1 SGHNT and CDR2 YENEEA. With 2 bases clipped from V and 10 bases from J, the junction kept 11 bases outside the gene matches. There are 15 residues in the CDR3. The CDR3 reads CASSLRASGLGEQFF. CDR3 DNA: TGTGCCAGCAGCTTAAGGGCTAGCGGATTGGGGGAGCAGTTCTTC.

This clonotype was found a few times. This chain links TRBV6-5 with TRBJ2-1, with TRBD2 identical over 9 bases. Germline CDR1 MNHEY, CDR2 SVGAGI. The CDR3 totals 15 residues. The J segment lost 3 bases and the V segment lost 3 bases, leaving 3 bases of the junction unmatched. CDR3 in DNA: TGTGCCAGCAGTTATGGACTAGCGAACTACAATGAGCAGTTCTTC. Protein sequence: CASSYGLANYNEQFF.

This clonotype was counted at least ten times. The chain recombines TRBV18 with TRBJ2-7, with 14 bases matching TRBD2. CDR1 and CDR2 (germline): KGHSH, LQKENI. This CDR3 has 15 residues. The V and J ends lost 5 bases and 7 bases, in that order; junction bases with no gene match: 7. The CDR3 is CASSEGLAGVREQYF. In DNA form, the CDR3 reads TGTGCCAGCTCAGAGGGACTAGCGGGAGTACGAGAGCAGTACTTC.

Ten or more counts support this clonotype. J is TRBJ1-1 and V is TRBV12-3 or TRBV12-4, with D perhaps TRBD1 (5 bases). V was cut by 5 bases and J by 1 base, with 17 bases left in between. The CDR3 covers 16 residues. In DNA, the CDR3 is TGTGCCAGCAGTCCATCCTGGGGCTGGGGGAACACTGAAGCTTTCTTT. This codes for CASSPSWGWGNTEAFF.

The sample holds a few counts of this clonotype. V is TRBV27 and J is TRBJ2-7; D unclear. This CDR3 has 15 amino acids. V was pared by 0 bases and J by 3 bases, with 12 bases between. CDR1 MNHEY and CDR2 SMNVEV come from the germline V gene (reference sequence). The CDR3 DNA reads as TGTGCCAGCAGTTTATCAGGGTCACCGCTCTACGAGCAGTACTTC. This translates into CASSLSGSPLYEQYF.

The J gene is TRBJ1-4, the V gene TRBV20-1, with 7 bases that match TRBD1. The CDR3 runs 12 residues. Germline assignment: CDR1 DFQATT and CDR2 SNEGSKA (reference sequence). This CDR3 is CSAERGLEKLFF. The CDR3 DNA follows: TGCTCGGCTGAGAGGGGGCTCGAAAAACTGTTTTTT.

There are many counts of this clonotype. The genes are TRBV11-2 and TRBJ2-7, with D unclear. Germline assignment: CDR1 SGHAT and CDR2 FQNNGV. Trimming took off 3 bases at V and 3 bases at J, with 9 bases between the two ends. This CDR3 comprises 13 residues. CDR3 sequence: CASSLGGGYEQYF. In nucleotides, the CDR3 is TGTGCCAGCAGCTTGGGTGGCGGCTACGAGCAGTACTTC.

The chain carries TRBV10-2 and TRBJ2-1; no definite D call. CDR3 length: 11 amino acids. The germline gives CDR1 WSHSY, CDR2 SAAADI. V dropped 8 bases and J dropped 8 bases, with 10 bases sitting between them. The CDR3 coding sequence is TGCGCCAGCGCACTGGGTCATGAGCAGTTCTTC. It encodes CASALGHEQFF.

The table lists this clonotype with a few counts. This chain joins TRBV7-2 and TRBJ2-7; D might be TRBD1 (6 bases). Germline assignment: CDR1 SGHTA and CDR2 FQGNSA. This CDR3 contains 13 residues. V lost 3 bases and J 3 bases, leaving 9 bases between the germline ends. Here the CDR3 DNA reads TGTGCCAGCAGCTTCGGACAGAACTACGAGCAGTACTTC. Translation: CASSFGQNYEQYF.

Ten or more counts support this clonotype. CDR3 nucleotide sequence: TGTGCCAGCGTACTAGCGAATGAGCAGTTCTTC. Residues: CASVLANEQFF. V and J are TRBV28 and TRBJ2-1, with 7 nucleotides matching TRBD2. With 8 bases clipped from V and 7 bases from J, the junction kept 2 bases outside the gene matches. Germline V CDR1 and CDR2: MDHEN, SYDVKM. This CDR3 region has 11 residues.